The rows below give T cell receptor beta chains drawn from one sample of a study of blood T cell repertoires in COVID-19. TCRdb's copy holds only in-frame clones and misses some; the assay was immunoSEQ multiplex PCR. The sample lists about 440,000 clones, about 90% occurring once. Source material: PBMCs or T cells enriched from blood (not recorded which). These receptors were collected from a man between 18 and 35 years old who had recovered from COVID-19. CDR3s leave out the opening cysteine and the closing phenylalanine or tryptophan. A D gene is named only where the DNA matches it firmly.

v_call cdr3_length d_call cdr3_aa
TRBV5-4 14 TRBD2 ASSSGPSGSRDTQY
TRBV6-5 13 . ASSYSAGLGNTIY
TRBV6-5 11 . ASSLVDTGELF
TRBV19 14 . ASSEDTFLSGNTIY
TRBV11-3 12 . ASSLAQGMDGYT
TRBV5-1 14 TRBD2 ASSRAASGLQETQY
TRBV11-2 11 . ASSFLSGETQY
TRBV5-1 13 TRBD1 ASSLVVRGPRVLT
TRBV28 16 TRBD2 ASSSDNLLAGVSYEQY
TRBV7-8 14 . ASSLVGSSSYNEQF
TRBV11-3 13 TRBD1 ASSAGGSTHNEQF
TRBV4-1 17 TRBD1 ASSLFPGQPVKLIDGYT
TRBV5-8 14 . ASSLLGGNSNQPQH
TRBV19 12 . ASTSTAYNEKLF
TRBV4-1 13 . ASSQAYPNTGELF
TRBV5-1 14 TRBD1 ASSWGTGGPYNEQF
TRBV7-9 10 . ASSLDSLSGY
TRBV5-4 15 TRBD1 ATAPGQGAIPSGGYT
TRBV11-2 9 . AIPLTGGYT
TRBV18 13 . ASSPLQSGYNEQF
TRBV6-2/TRBV6-3 10 . ASSSVGTEAF
TRBV29-1 10 TRBD1 SVEGQNYGYT
TRBV28 16 TRBD1 ASSLISLGQGTYNEQF
TRBV30 11 . AWSGGHNSPLH
TRBV9 11 TRBD1 ASSVATGDAAF
TRBV6-5 13 TRBD2 ASSKLAGGLYEQY
TRBV3-1/TRBV3-2 10 . ATSSFTDTQY
TRBV12-3/TRBV12-4 11 . ASSLGEGTEAF
TRBV7-8 16 TRBD1 ASSFMSQGARGNQPQH
TRBV12-5 14 TRBD2 ASGLFFAGVAGELF
TRBV7-8 11 . ASSLALGNTIY
TRBV12-3/TRBV12-4 10 . ASSLQGYEQY
TRBV7-8 13 TRBD1 ASSTRDSVARGYT
TRBV28 13 TRBD1 ASSSQGAKRTEAF
TRBV7-2 11 TRBD2 ASSLGLAGSQY
TRBV6-5 12 TRBD1 ASGGTGGSSPLH
TRBV23-1 10 . ASSQTDSEAF
TRBV6-6 11 . ASKRVGSQPQH
TRBV6-5 13 . ASTAGGTPRNTIY
TRBV15 12 . ATSSGRSNQPQH
TRBV5-4 12 TRBD1 ASTSGQGTNEQF
TRBV2 10 . ASRGLNSDQY
TRBV7-3 17 TRBD2 ASSLIQSGRGRGTGELF
TRBV28 13 . ASREQGSGGVTQY
TRBV28 12 . ASRPGPTGEKLF
TRBV3-1/TRBV3-2 11 TRBD2 ASSPGLAGSQF
TRBV5-6 14 TRBD1 ASSRTGTGVNYEQY
TRBV5-1 14 TRBD2 ASSLGRLAGQETQY
TRBV28 12 TRBD2 ASSSSGSYNEQF
TRBV2 12 . ASGARAGNQPQH
TRBV6-4 9 . ASSDGAWQY
TRBV4-1 11 TRBD1 ASSQGQGYGYT
TRBV7-8 12 . ASSLAPGDYGYT